Reported below is one T cell receptor (beta chain). What antigen it recognizes has not been identified. No base quality information exists; no much larger clone differs at one position. The CDR1 and CDR2 encoded by the germline V gene (reference sequence) are LNHNV and YYDKDF. From cysteine to phenylalanine, the CDR3 is 15 amino acids long. Only CDR3 DNA is held: 45 bases, read in frame from base 1. The junction carries 10 bases between V and J, which are trimmed by 1 base and 0 bases respectively. For the CD8 naive samples, CD45RO-negative cells were positively selected for CCR7, yielding a CD45RA+CCR7+ population from which TemRA cells were excluded. Healthy HIV-negative adults with no recently reported acute infections or vaccinations were included as donors. Every donor was a Caucasian adult living in Nashville, Tennessee, USA. Blood was collected by leukapheresis, and PBMCs were isolated by Ficoll-Histopaque density gradient centrifugation and then cryopreserved in liquid nitrogen vapor phase. Purity and quantity of every magnetically sorted T cell population were checked by analytical flow cytometry. Each sorted fraction had its genomic DNA isolated and then quantified by UV absorbance on a Nanodrop 2000c.

The data stem from a study of shared clonotypes between healthy human individuals (dated by TCRdb to between 2020 and 2021). In the study overall: The cohort comprised a couple of women and a few men aged 18 to 49 years. For each donor, CD4 naive and CD4 memory were each run on three plates, CD8 naive on two plates, and CD8 memory on one plate. The study deeply sequenced blood TCR repertoires of about 5 healthy adults to estimate repertoire size and the extent of clonotype sharing between individuals. To increase sequencing depth and limit assay-specific biases, different laboratories used diverse techniques to prepare libraries and sequence TCR repertoires. Each donor's leukapheresis produced roughly between about 0.8 and 8.9 billion PBMCs.

Study-level results and caveats: Naive subsets generally had larger estimated clonotype richness than memory subsets did. The genetic and exposure-history diversity represented was limited by the small number of donors. Compared with non-shared clonotypes, clonotypes shared by all four sorted-subset donors had higher generation probabilities. Sharing across a handful of donors was observed for around 5% of naive CD4, under 4% of naive CD8, 2% to 2.5% of memory CD4, and roughly 0.4% of memory CD8 clonotypes. Pairwise subsampling indicated that sequencing depth was expected to affect the degree of clonotype sharing among donors. Incomplete sequencing was indicated by rarefaction of sorted-subset datasets, despite the large sequencing depth. Sampling was restricted to blood, and TCR repertoires in tissues likely differ from the TCR repertoires found in blood.

Using the deep immunoSEQ assay, multiplex PCR amplified TCR CDR3 regions from genomic DNA. Extracted genomic DNA from each cell subset was distributed evenly across all wells of several immunoSEQ 96-well plates, and each plate was treated as a replicate. For sorted subsets, each replicate PCR was loaded with roughly 0.2 ug genomic DNA, equivalent to roughly 30,000 T cell genomes. The purified libraries were quantified using a Qubit 3.0 fluorometer, sized with a Bioanalyzer 2100, and then quantified again using the KAPA Library Quantification kit. Each immunoSEQ 96-well plate was sequenced on its own single-read 150-cycle Illumina NextSeq 550 flow cell. The authors processed their data as follows. Because the immunoSEQ output held only junctional sequences and lacked quality scores, the filtering could not match the filtering applied to full-length reads. To assign V/J genes and CDR3, sequences were annotated using PyIR, a Python wrapper for IgBLAST v1.9, with IMGT germline references. Reads were removed for weak V/J assignments (E-value above 1e-6), missing CDR3, stop codons, out-of-frame junctions, or ambiguous translated residues. V3J clonotypes were defined as sequences sharing the same inferred V gene, J gene, and CDR3 amino acid sequence. Percentage overlap between repertoires was calculated by dividing the number of shared unique clonotypes by the size of the smaller repertoire. Richness of each repertoire was evaluated using RTK rarefaction, the Chao1 estimator, and Recon v2.1 estimates of unobserved clonotypes. Generation probabilities were computed with OLGA for all TCRbeta clonotypes obtained by the gDNA method from several donors. The table comes from immuneACCESS by way of TCRdb, which keeps in-frame sequences with V and J called. Part of the clones is missing from these tables; in studies checked, under half for an unresolved V gene and the rest for unknown reasons. For V, J and clone size, that table is used; D and trimming come from the DNA. The sample records roughly 2.1 million clones, around 93% of which are singletons. Of the sample, roughly 1.8% falls within the top ten clones.

Recombination linked TRBV15 to TRBJ2-7; matching of 5 bases hints at TRBD2 as the D gene. The clonotype comes from a man aged 18-30 years in good health. Some clones in this sample may be carry-over from other donors' samples. Sequences were obtained from naive CD8+ T cells from PBMCs. The cell subset or site label, read with the paper, signifies: CD45RA+CCR7+. The nucleotide sequence reads TGTGCCACCAGCAGAGGGGCGGGCCCCTCCTACGAGCAGTACTTC. Its protein reads: CATSRGAGPSYEQYF.